These 8 T cell receptor beta chains were sequenced from one sample in a study of T cell repertoires in cytomegalovirus infection. These receptors' antigens are unknown. MiXCR, run by TCRdb on the reads, gives a single entry per CDR3 protein. The table records about 83,000 distinct CDR3 sequences, more than 40% of them present only once. This material consisted of CD8+ T cells from cultured PBMCs, taken from culture after CMV antigen stimulation. The receptors come from a human donor in good health (CMV status not recorded). Some clones in this sample may be carry-over from other donors' samples.

This clonotype turned up a few times. The chain combines TRBV20-1 with TRBJ1-4, with 7 bases fitting TRBD1. With 3 bases clipped from V and 5 bases from J, the junction kept 12 bases outside the gene matches. CDR1 and CDR2 (germline): DFQATT, SNEGSKA (reference sequence). The length of the CDR3 is 16 residues. The CDR3 here is CSASLEGGRSNEKLFF. In nucleotides, the CDR3 is TGCAGTGCTAGTCTCGAAGGGGGCCGATCCAATGAAAAACTGTTTTTT.

The rearrangement links TRBV10-3 to TRBJ1-5; D not resolved. The CDR3 spans 15 residues. The germline V gene encodes CDR1 ENHRY and CDR2 SYGVKD. The V and J ends lost 2 bases and 3 bases respectively, with 11 bases between them. The CDR3 DNA reads TGTGCCATCAGTGAGATGAAGGTTCACAATCAGCCCCAGCATTTT. Amino acids: CAISEMKVHNQPQHF.

V is TRBV15 and J is TRBJ2-7, with TRBD2 identical over 12 bases. With 3 bases clipped from V and 7 bases from J, the junction kept 10 bases outside the gene matches. This CDR3 has 16 amino acids. Germline V gene sequence: CDR1 LNHNV, CDR2 YYDKDF (reference sequence). The CDR3 loop is CATSRPLAGGPGEQYF. CDR3 nucleotide sequence: TGTGCCACCAGCAGGCCACTAGCGGGGGGACCCGGTGAGCAGTACTTC.

This clonotype was observed a handful of times. The rearrangement uses TRBV11-2 and TRBJ2-3, with D maybe TRBD1 (5 bases). Germline assignment: CDR1 SGHAT and CDR2 FQNNGV. The CDR3 is 13 residues long. Trimming cost V 5 bases and J 3 bases, with 9 bases left between them. The CDR3 DNA follows: TGTGCCAGCAGCCCAGACAGTACAGATACGCAGTATTTT. Amino acids: CASSPDSTDTQYF.

The V call is TRBV29-1, the J call TRBJ1-2; possibly TRBD1 for D (5 bases). V dropped 2 bases and J dropped 4 bases, with 11 bases sitting between them. CDR3 length: 13 residues. The germline V gene encodes CDR1 SQVTM and CDR2 ANQGSEA. CDR3 sequence: CSVEMQGGYGYTF. The CDR3 DNA reads TGCAGCGTTGAAATGCAGGGCGGCTATGGCTACACCTTC.

This clonotype was observed a few times. The gene calls are TRBV7-8 and TRBJ2-7; TRBD2 agrees at 10 bases. CDR1 SGHVS and CDR2 FQNEAQ come from the germline V gene. This CDR3 is built from 16 residues. V lost 7 bases to trimming and J lost 2 bases; unmatched junction nucleotides: 11. CDR3 nucleotide sequence: TGTGCCAGCAAGGAAGCGGGGGGGCCCCGTCCCTACGAGCAGTACTTC. This encodes CASKEAGGPRPYEQYF.

The chain recombines TRBV11-2 with TRBJ1-1, with D unresolved. The CDR3 runs to 16 residues. Germline V CDR1 and CDR2: SGHAT, FQNNGV. V was clipped by 5 bases and J by 0 bases, with 16 bases between them. The CDR3: CASSPWGIEMNTEAFF. CDR3 nucleotide sequence: TGTGCCAGCAGCCCTTGGGGTATAGAAATGAACACTGAAGCTTTCTTT.

This clonotype came up once. The V and J genes are TRBV12-3 or TRBV12-4 and TRBJ1-2; D unresolved. V gave up 6 bases and J gave up 4 bases, with 24 bases separating them. The CDR3 runs to 17 residues. The CDR3 DNA sequence: TGTGCCAGCAGCCGGGTGGAGGTACAAAGGTCTGCCTATGGCTACACCTTC. Amino acids: CASSRVEVQRSAYGYTF.